The entry below gives a single T cell receptor (beta chain) sequence along with its context. Its matching antigen is unknown. 60 Vbeta and 13 Jbeta primers were used in PCR. TCRdb's table, derived via immunoSEQ multiplex PCR, lists solely in-frame clones and lacks some. The table lists 150,000 to 250,000 clones, 75% to 90% of them singletons. Germline CDR1 and CDR2: SQVTM and ANQGSEA. CDR3 size: 11 residues. This entry comes from a study of cytomegalovirus exposure and HLA in healthy donors. Findings of the study overall: Productive status was seen about 90% or about 30% of the time for most TCR beta V segments in an earlier analysis.

V usage is TRBV29-1 and J usage is TRBJ2-1; 7 positions agree with TRBD2. The sequence derives from a woman aged 45 to 65 in good health and CMV-seropositive. The sample taken for sequencing was PBMCs. The CDR3 loop is CAGGSYNEQFF. The CDR3 region has the DNA TGCGCCGGGGGGTCCTACAATGAGCAGTTCTTC.